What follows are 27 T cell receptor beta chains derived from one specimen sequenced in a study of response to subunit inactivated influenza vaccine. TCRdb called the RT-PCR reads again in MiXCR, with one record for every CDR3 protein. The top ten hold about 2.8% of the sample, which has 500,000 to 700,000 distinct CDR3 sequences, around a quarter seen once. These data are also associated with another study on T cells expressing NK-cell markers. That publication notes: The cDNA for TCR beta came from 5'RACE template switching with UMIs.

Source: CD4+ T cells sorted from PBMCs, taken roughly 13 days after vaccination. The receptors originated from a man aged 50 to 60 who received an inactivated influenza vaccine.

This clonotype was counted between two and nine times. The CDR3 DNA reads as TGCAGTGCAACACCTCAGGGGGGTGGCACTGAAGCTTTCTTT. Translated, it gives CSATPQGGGTEAFF. The rearrangement links TRBV20-1 to TRBJ1-1, with 7 bases lining up with TRBD1. Germline V gives CDR1 DFQATT, CDR2 SNEGSKA (reference sequence). The ends lost 6 bases at V and 4 bases at J; junction bases unmatched: 11. The CDR3 has 14 amino acids.

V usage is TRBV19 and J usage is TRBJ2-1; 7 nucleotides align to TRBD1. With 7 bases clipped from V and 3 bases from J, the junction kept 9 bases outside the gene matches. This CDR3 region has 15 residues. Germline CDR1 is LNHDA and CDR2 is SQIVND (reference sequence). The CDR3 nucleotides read TGTGCCAGTACCCCGATCCGGGACAGCTACAATGAGCAGTTCTTC. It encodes CASTPIRDSYNEQFF.

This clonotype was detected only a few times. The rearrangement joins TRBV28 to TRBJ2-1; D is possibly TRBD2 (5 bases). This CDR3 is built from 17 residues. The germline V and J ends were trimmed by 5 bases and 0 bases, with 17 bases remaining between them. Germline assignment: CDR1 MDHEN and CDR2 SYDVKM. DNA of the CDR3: TGTGCCAGCAGTCCCCCTAGGCGGGCGAACTCCTACAATGAGCAGTTCTTC. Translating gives CASSPPRRANSYNEQFF.

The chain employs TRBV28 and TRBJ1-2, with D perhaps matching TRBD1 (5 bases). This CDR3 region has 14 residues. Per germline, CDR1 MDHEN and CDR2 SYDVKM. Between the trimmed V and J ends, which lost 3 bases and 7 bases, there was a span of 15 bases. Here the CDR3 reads CASSFHSGRSGYTF. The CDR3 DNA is TGTGCCAGCAGTTTTCACTCAGGGAGGAGTGGCTACACCTTC.

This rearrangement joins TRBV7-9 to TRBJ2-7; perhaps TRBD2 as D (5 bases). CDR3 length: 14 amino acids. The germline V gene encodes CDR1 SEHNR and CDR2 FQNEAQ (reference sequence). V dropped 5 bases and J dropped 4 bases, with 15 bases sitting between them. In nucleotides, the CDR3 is TGTGCCAGCAGCCTAGGCGGAGGATTGTACGAGCAGTACTTC. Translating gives CASSLGGGLYEQYF.

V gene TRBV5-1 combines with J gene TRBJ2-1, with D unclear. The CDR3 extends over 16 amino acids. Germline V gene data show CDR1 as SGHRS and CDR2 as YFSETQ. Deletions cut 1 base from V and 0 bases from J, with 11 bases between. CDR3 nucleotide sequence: TGCGCCAGCAGCTTGCGACAAATGAGCTCCTACAATGAGCAGTTCTTC. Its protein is CASSLRQMSSYNEQFF.

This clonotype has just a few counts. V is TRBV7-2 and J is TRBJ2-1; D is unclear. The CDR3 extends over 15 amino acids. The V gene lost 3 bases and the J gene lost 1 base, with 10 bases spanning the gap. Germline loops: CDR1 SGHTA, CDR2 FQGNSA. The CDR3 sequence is CASSFLPGSYNEQFF. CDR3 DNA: TGTGCCAGCAGCTTCCTTCCGGGTTCCTACAATGAGCAGTTCTTC.

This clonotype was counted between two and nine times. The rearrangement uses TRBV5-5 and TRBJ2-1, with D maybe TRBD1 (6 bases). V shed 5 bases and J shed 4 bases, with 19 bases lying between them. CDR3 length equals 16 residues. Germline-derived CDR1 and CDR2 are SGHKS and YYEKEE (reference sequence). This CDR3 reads CASSKTGTKTYNEQFF. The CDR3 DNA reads TGTGCCAGCAGTAAAACCGGGACAAAGACTTACAATGAGCAGTTCTTC. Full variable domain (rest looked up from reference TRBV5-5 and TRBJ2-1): DAGVTQSPTHLIKTRGQQVTLRCSPISGHKSVSWYQQVLGQGPQFIFQYYEKEERGRGNFPDRFSARQFPNYSSELNVNALLLGDSALYLCASSKTGTKTYNEQFFGPGTRLTVL.

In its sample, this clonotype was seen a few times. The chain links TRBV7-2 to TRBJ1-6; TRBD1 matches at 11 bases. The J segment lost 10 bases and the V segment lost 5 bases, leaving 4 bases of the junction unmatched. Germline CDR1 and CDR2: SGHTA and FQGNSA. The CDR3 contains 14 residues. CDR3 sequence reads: CASSGQGAYSPLHF. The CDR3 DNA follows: TGTGCCAGCAGCGGACAGGGGGCATACTCACCCCTCCACTTT.

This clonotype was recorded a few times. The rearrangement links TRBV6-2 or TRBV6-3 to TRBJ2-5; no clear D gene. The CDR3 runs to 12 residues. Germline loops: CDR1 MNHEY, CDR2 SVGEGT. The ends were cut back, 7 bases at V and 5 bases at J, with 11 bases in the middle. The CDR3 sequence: CASTTLEETQYF. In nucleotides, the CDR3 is TGTGCCAGCACCACATTAGAGGAGACCCAGTACTTC.

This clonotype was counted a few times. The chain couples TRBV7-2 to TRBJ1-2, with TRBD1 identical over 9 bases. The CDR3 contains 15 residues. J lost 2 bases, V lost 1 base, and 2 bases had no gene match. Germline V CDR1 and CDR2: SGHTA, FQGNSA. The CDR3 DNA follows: TGTGCCAGCAGCTTAGGACAGGGGGGGAACTATGGCTACACCTTC. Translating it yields CASSLGQGGNYGYTF.

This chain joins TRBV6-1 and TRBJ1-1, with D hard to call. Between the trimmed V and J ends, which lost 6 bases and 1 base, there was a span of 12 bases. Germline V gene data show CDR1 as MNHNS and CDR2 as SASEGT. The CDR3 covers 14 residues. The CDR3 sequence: CASRMDPRNTEAFF. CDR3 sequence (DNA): TGTGCCAGCAGGATGGACCCAAGGAACACTGAAGCTTTCTTT.

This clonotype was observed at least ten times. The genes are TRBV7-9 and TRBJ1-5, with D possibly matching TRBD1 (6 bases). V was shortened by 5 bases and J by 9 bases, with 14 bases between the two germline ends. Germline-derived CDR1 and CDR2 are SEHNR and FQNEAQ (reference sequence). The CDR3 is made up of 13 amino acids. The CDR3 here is CASSPDSRVPQHF. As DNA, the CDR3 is TGTGCCAGCAGCCCGGACAGCCGGGTGCCCCAGCATTTT.

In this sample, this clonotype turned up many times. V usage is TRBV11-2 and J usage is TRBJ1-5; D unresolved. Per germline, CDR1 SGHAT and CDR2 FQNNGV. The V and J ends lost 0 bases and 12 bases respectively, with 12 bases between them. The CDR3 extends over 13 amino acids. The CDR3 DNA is TGTGCCAGCAGCTTAGACCGGGATTTCATCCAGCATTTT. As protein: CASSLDRDFIQHF.

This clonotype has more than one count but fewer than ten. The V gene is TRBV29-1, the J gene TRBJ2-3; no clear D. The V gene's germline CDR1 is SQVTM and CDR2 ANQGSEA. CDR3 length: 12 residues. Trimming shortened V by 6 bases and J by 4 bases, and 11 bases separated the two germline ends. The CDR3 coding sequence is TGCAGCGTGGGCGCAATTTCAGATACGCAGTATTTT. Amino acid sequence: CSVGAISDTQYF.

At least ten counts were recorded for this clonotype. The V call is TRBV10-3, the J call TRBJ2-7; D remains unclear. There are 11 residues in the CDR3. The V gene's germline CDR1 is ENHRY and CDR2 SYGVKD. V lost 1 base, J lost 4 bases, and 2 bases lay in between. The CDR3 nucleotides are TGTGCCATCAGTGAGTGGTACGAGCAGTACTTC. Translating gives CAISEWYEQYF.

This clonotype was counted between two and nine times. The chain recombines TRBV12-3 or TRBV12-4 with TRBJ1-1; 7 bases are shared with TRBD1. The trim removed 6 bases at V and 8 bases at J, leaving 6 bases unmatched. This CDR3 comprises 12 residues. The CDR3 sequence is CASRPRTGEAFF. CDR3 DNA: TGTGCCAGCAGACCTAGGACAGGAGAAGCTTTCTTT.

This CDR3 is CASSPWSGNTIYF. CDR3 in DNA: TGTGCCAGCAGTCCTTGGTCTGGAAACACCATATATTTT. J is TRBJ1-3 and V is TRBV12-3 or TRBV12-4; D gene unclear. The CDR3 loop spans 13 amino acids. V was clipped by 5 bases and J by 1 base, with 6 bases between them.

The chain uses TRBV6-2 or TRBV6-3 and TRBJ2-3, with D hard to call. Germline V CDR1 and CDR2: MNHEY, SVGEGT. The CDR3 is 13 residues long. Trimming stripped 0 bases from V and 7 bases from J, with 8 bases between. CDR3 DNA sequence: TGTGCCAGCAGTTACTCGCCACTTTATACGCAGTATTTT. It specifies CASSYSPLYTQYF.

CDR3 sequence (DNA): TGTGCCAGCAGTCTGGAAAGGACCAGCAATTCACCCCTCCACTTT. Translated: CASSLERTSNSPLHF. The chain has TRBV6-1 and TRBJ1-6; D gene unclear. Germline V lookup: CDR1 MNHNS, CDR2 SASEGT. The CDR3 runs to 15 residues. V was cut by 5 bases and J by 7 bases, with 15 bases left in between.

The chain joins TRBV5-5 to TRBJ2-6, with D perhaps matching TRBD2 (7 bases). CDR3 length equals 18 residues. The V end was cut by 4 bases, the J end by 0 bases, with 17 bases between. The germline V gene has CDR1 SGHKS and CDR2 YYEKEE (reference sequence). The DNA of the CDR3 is TGTGCCAGCAGCGGAGGGGGGGATCTACGCTCTGGGGCCAACGTCCTGACTTTC. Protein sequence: CASSGGGDLRSGANVLTF.

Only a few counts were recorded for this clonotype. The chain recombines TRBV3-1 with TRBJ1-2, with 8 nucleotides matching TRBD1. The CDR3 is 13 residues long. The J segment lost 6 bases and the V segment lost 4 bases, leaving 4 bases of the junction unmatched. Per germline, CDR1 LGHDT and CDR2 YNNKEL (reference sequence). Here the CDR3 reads CASSLIQGDGYTF. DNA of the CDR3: TGTGCCAGCAGCCTTATACAGGGGGATGGCTACACCTTC.

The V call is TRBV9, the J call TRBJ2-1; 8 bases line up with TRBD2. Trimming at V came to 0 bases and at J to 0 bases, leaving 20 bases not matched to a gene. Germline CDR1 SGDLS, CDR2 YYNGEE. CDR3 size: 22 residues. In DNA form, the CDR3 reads TGTGCCAGCAGCGTAGCTTCTGTGGGGGGACTCGCGGGAGGAGCCTCCTACAATGAGCAGTTCTTC. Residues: CASSVASVGGLAGGASYNEQFF.

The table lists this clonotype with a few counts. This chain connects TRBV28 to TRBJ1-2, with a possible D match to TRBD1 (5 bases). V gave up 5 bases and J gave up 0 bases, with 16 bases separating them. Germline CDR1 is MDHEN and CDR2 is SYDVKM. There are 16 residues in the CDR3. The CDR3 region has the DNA TGTGCCAGCAGTCCACCAGAGGGACGGACTAACTATGGCTACACCTTC. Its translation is CASSPPEGRTNYGYTF.

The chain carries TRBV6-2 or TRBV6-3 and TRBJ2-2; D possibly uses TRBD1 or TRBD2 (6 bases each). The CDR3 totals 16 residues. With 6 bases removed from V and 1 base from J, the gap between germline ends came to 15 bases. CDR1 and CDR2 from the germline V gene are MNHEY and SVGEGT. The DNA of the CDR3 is TGTGCCAGCAGGGTTACGGGGGCCGGGAACACCGGGGAGCTGTTTTTT. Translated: CASRVTGAGNTGELFF.

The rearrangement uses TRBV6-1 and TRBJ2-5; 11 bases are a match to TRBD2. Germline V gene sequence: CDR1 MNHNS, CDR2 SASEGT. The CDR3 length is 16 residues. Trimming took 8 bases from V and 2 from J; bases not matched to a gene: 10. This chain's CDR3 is CASYDPGLAEQETQYF. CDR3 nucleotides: TGTGCCAGCTATGATCCGGGACTAGCGGAGCAAGAGACCCAGTACTTC.

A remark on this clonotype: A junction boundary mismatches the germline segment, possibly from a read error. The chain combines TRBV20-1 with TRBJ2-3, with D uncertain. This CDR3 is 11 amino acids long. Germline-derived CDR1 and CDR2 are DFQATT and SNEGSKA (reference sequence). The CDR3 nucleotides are TGCAGTGCTAGAGACCCCCCTGACCCCATTTTT. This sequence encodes CSARDPPDPIF.